This paragraph reports one T cell receptor (beta chain). These data come from a study of beta chain features in type 1 diabetes. Of the isolated RNA, all was reverse transcribed, and so the sequenced material was expressed TCRB transcripts. Using immunoSEQ multiplex PCR, the repertoire was profiled, and TCRdb retains in-frame clones only, with some absent. The data contain some 160,000 clones, less than 9.5% of them singletons. Germline values: CDR1 SGHTA, CDR2 FQGNSA. This CDR3 is 14 amino acids long. Trimming removed 5 bases from V and 0 bases from J, with 10 bases in between. Sequenced: central memory CD4+ T cells from blood. The clonotype was recovered from a woman aged 18-29 years in good health. The V call is TRBV7-2, the J call TRBJ1-1; D is unclear. This CDR3 reads CASSPHQMNTEAFF. The DNA of the CDR3 is TGTGCCAGCAGCCCTCACCAGATGAACACTGAAGCTTTCTTT.